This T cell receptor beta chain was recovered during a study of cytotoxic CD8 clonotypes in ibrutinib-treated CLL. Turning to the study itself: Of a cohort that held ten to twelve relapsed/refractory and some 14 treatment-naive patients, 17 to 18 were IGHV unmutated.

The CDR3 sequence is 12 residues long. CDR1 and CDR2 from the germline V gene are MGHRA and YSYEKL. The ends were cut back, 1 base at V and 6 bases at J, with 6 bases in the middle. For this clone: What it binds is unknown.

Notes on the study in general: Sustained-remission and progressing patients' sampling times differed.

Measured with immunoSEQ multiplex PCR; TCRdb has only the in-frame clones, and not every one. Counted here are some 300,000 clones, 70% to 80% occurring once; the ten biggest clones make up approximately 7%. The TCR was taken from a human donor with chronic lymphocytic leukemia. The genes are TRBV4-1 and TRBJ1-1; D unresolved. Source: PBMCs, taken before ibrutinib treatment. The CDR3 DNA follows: TGCGCCAGCAGCCAAGCTCTTTCTGAAGCTTTCTTT. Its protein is CASSQALSEAFF.